These 22 T cell receptor beta chains were sequenced from one sample in a study of cytomegalovirus exposure and HLA in healthy donors. Assay used: immunoSEQ multiplex PCR; TCRdb lists only in-frame clones, some missing. The data hold some 120,000 clones, with roughly nine tenths observed a single time. The sequencing sample was made of PBMCs. Every receptor here comes from a woman aged 18-29 years in good health and CMV-seronegative.

The chain combines TRBV6-5 with TRBJ1-2; no firm D call. Germline CDR1 is MNHEY and CDR2 is SVGAGI. Trimming cost V 10 bases and J 1 base, with 7 bases left between them. This CDR3 has 11 residues. The CDR3 is CATLGNYGYTF. The CDR3, as DNA: TGTGCCACCCTCGGTAACTATGGCTACACCTTC.

The chain recombines TRBV5-1 with TRBJ1-2, with D possibly matching TRBD1 (5 bases). There are 12 residues in the CDR3. Germline V gene data show CDR1 as SGHRS and CDR2 as YFSETQ. Trimming cost V 3 bases and J 8 bases, with 11 bases left between them. The CDR3 coding sequence is TGCGCCAGCAGCTCGGGGGACTGGGGCTACACCTTC. Translating it yields CASSSGDWGYTF.

The chain uses TRBV7-9 and TRBJ1-4, with 9 bases aligning to TRBD1. The CDR3 spans 14 residues. Germline values: CDR1 SEHNR, CDR2 FQNEAQ (reference sequence). With V trimmed by 5 bases and J by 7 bases, 5 bases remained unmatched. CDR3 sequence: CASSLGTGSEKLFF. CDR3 in DNA: TGTGCCAGCAGCCTAGGGACAGGGAGTGAAAAACTGTTTTTT.

J is TRBJ2-3 and V is TRBV4-3, with 7 bases identical to TRBD2. Germline V lookup: CDR1 LGHNA, CDR2 YSLEER. J lost 2 bases, V lost 0 bases, and 8 bases had no gene match. The CDR3 runs to 17 residues. The CDR3 DNA follows: TGCGCCAGCAGCCAAGATTTTGGAACTAGCGACACAGATACGCAGTATTTT. As protein: CASSQDFGTSDTDTQYF.

The chain recombines TRBV4-2 with TRBJ1-2; D not resolved. Germline V gives CDR1 LGHNA, CDR2 YNFKEQ. This CDR3 is 12 amino acids long. The V and J ends lost 0 bases and 3 bases respectively, with 2 bases between them. The CDR3 region is CASSQDYYGYTF. For the CDR3, the DNA is TGTGCCAGCAGCCAAGACTACTATGGCTACACCTTC.

The chain is built from TRBV19 and TRBJ1-5; D is perhaps TRBD1 (6 bases). This CDR3 region has 16 residues. Germline assignment: CDR1 LNHDA and CDR2 SQIVND (reference sequence). V lost 5 bases, J lost 0 bases, and 14 bases lay in between. CDR3 nucleotide sequence: TGTGCCAGTAGTCCACAGACAGGAGCTAGCAATCAGCCCCAGCATTTT. Protein: CASSPQTGASNQPQHF.

The chain uses TRBV7-9 and TRBJ1-5; D is uncertain. Trimming cost V 5 bases and J 4 bases, with 12 bases left between them. The germline V gene has CDR1 SEHNR and CDR2 FQNEAQ (reference sequence). The CDR3 extends over 14 amino acids. CDR3 bases: TGTGCCAGCAGCCCAGCGGACGGGAATCAGCCCCAGCATTTT. This encodes CASSPADGNQPQHF. Filled out from reference TRBV7-9 and TRBJ1-5, the complete variable domain reads DTGVSQNPRHKITKRGQNVTFRCDPISEHNRLYWYRQTLGQGPEFLTYFQNEAQLEKSRLLSDRFSAERPKGSFSTLEIQRTEQGDSAMYLCASSPADGNQPQHFGDGTRLSIL.

The rearrangement joins TRBV4-2 to TRBJ2-3; D remains unclear. The germline gives CDR1 LGHNA, CDR2 YNFKEQ. V was trimmed by 2 bases and J by 4 bases, leaving 10 bases between them. The CDR3 extends over 14 amino acids. CDR3 coding DNA: TGTGCCAGCAGCCAACCTCAGGTGGCAGATACGCAGTATTTT. Its translation: CASSQPQVADTQYF.

V usage is TRBV6-6 and J usage is TRBJ1-5; no definite D call. The ends were cut back, 2 bases at V and 6 bases at J, with 17 bases in the middle. In germline, CDR1 is MNHNY, CDR2 SVGAGI (reference sequence). The CDR3 runs to 16 residues. This CDR3 is CASSYLGAHPGQPQHF. As DNA, the CDR3 is TGTGCCAGCAGTTACCTGGGAGCGCACCCGGGTCAGCCCCAGCATTTT.

The chain links TRBV27 to TRBJ2-7; 9 bases fit TRBD2. Trimming took 2 bases from V and 5 from J; bases not matched to a gene: 10. This CDR3 is built from 16 residues. Germline loops: CDR1 MNHEY, CDR2 SMNVEV (reference sequence). This chain's CDR3 is CASSLPGGTSWDEQYF. CDR3 nucleotide sequence: TGTGCCAGCAGTTTACCCGGAGGGACTAGCTGGGACGAGCAGTACTTC.

The rearrangement joins TRBV4-1 to TRBJ1-6, with unresolved D. The CDR3 contains 13 residues. Deletions cut 0 bases from V and 10 bases from J, with 7 bases between. Per the germline V gene, CDR1 is MGHRA and CDR2 is YSYEKL. The CDR3 coding sequence is TGCGCCAGCAGCCAAGATTTAGAATCACCCCTCCACTTT. It encodes CASSQDLESPLHF.

The V and J genes are TRBV5-4 and TRBJ1-5; D is ambiguous. The ends were cut back, 3 bases at V and 0 bases at J, with 10 bases in the middle. The CDR3 is 15 amino acids. Germline V lookup: CDR1 SGHNT, CDR2 YYREEE (reference sequence). The CDR3 sequence is CASSSRQHSNQPQHF. The CDR3 region has the DNA TGTGCCAGCAGCTCTCGACAACATAGCAATCAGCCCCAGCATTTT. The entire variable domain, with the rest obtained from reference TRBV5-4 and TRBJ1-5, is as follows: ETGVTQSPTHLIKTRGQQVTLRCSSQSGHNTVSWYQQALGQGPQFIFQYYREEENGRGNFPPRFSGLQFPNYSSELNVNALELDDSALYLCASSSRQHSNQPQHFGDGTRLSIL.

This rearrangement joins TRBV19 to TRBJ1-5, with 7 bases lining up with TRBD1. V shed 6 bases and J 0 bases; nucleotides not matched to a gene: 8. The CDR3 length is 16 residues. CDR1 and CDR2 (germline): LNHDA, SQIVND (reference sequence). CDR3 residues: CASRLGGAHSNQPQHF. The CDR3 region has the DNA TGTGCCAGTAGGCTAGGGGGCGCGCATAGCAATCAGCCCCAGCATTTT.

J is TRBJ1-4 and V is TRBV6-1; D gene ambiguous. This CDR3 is built from 14 residues. Germline loops: CDR1 MNHNS, CDR2 SASEGT. Trimming pared 7 bases from V and 10 bases from J, leaving 19 bases between. CDR3 nucleotide sequence: TGTGCCAGCATCCCCGGCCCACATGGCGGAAAACTGTTTTTT. It codes for CASIPGPHGGKLFF.

V and J are TRBV7-9 and TRBJ2-6, with 7 bases fitting TRBD2. Germline V gene sequence: CDR1 SEHNR, CDR2 FQNEAQ (reference sequence). This CDR3 contains 16 residues. After removal of 1 base from V and 4 bases from J, the junction contained 4 bases not matched to a gene. CDR3 DNA sequence: TGTGCCAGCAGCTTAGTAAGCGGGACCGGGGCCAACGTCCTGACTTTC. This gives the protein CASSLVSGTGANVLTF.

V gene TRBV27 combines with J gene TRBJ2-1; perhaps TRBD2 as D (5 bases). The ends were cut back, 7 bases at V and 0 bases at J, with 13 bases in the middle. The CDR3 spans 15 residues. Germline lookup yields CDR1 MNHEY and CDR2 SMNVEV (reference sequence). CDR3 sequence reads: CASTPGGSSYNEQFF. The CDR3 DNA is TGTGCCAGCACCCCCGGAGGATCCTCCTACAATGAGCAGTTCTTC.

The gene calls are TRBV7-2 and TRBJ2-5; 7 bases match TRBD2. V shed 4 bases and J 3 bases; nucleotides not matched to a gene: 5. The CDR3 loop spans 14 amino acids. CDR1 SGHTA and CDR2 FQGNSA come from the germline V gene. CDR3 loop: CASSSGGSEETQYF. In DNA, the CDR3 is TGTGCCAGCAGCTCTGGCGGGAGTGAAGAGACCCAGTACTTC.

This clone was seen only a few times. The chain links TRBV30 to TRBJ1-2, with TRBD1 identical over 8 bases. V trimming: 0 bases; J trimming: 6 bases; junction bases outside the gene matches: 3. The CDR3 covers 13 residues. Germline V gene data show CDR1 as GTSNPN and CDR2 as SVGIG (reference sequence). The CDR3 region has the DNA TGTGCCTGGAGTGTACGACAGGGGAATGGCTACACCTTC. Translation: CAWSVRQGNGYTF. Full variable domain (rest looked up from reference TRBV30 and TRBJ1-2): SQTIHQWPATLVQPVGSPLSLECTVEGTSNPNLYWYRQAAGRGLQLLFYSVGIGQISSEVPQNLSASRPQDRQFILSSKKLLLSDSGFYLCAWSVRQGNGYTFGSGTRLTVV.

The J gene is TRBJ2-7, the V gene TRBV7-2; 7 bases match TRBD2. The CDR3 has 13 residues. The germline CDR1 and CDR2 sequences are SGHTA and FQGNSA. Trimming cost V 5 bases and J 6 bases; bases outside gene matches: 7. The CDR3 protein is CASSPHPGGEQYF. DNA of the CDR3: TGTGCCAGCAGCCCCCACCCGGGGGGCGAGCAGTACTTC. The whole variable domain, remainder taken from reference TRBV7-2 and TRBJ2-7, is GAGVSQSPSNKVTEKGKDVELRCDPISGHTALYWYRQSLGQGLEFLIYFQGNSAPDKSGLPSDRFSAERTGGSVSTLTIQRTQQEDSAVYLCASSPHPGGEQYFGPGTRLTVT.

The CDR3, as DNA: TGTGCCAGCTCACCGCAGGGGGGCTACGAGCAGTACTTC. Translation: CASSPQGGYEQYF. V and J are TRBV18 and TRBJ2-7; maybe TRBD1 (7 bases). Trimming took off 3 bases at V and 3 bases at J, with 9 bases between the two ends. There are 13 residues in the CDR3. Germline CDR1 KGHSH, CDR2 LQKENI.

The V gene is TRBV7-9, the J gene TRBJ2-2; D gene unclear. Per the germline V gene, CDR1 is SEHNR and CDR2 is FQNEAQ (reference sequence). The CDR3 has 16 residues. V was cut by 2 bases and J by 7 bases, with 17 bases left in between. DNA of the CDR3: TGTGCCAGCAGCTTAATGGCTACAGCCTCGGTCGGGGAGCTGTTTTTT. It encodes CASSLMATASVGELFF.

The chain has TRBV15 and TRBJ2-1; 8 bases align to TRBD2. V gave up 3 bases and J gave up 7 bases; unmatched junction bases: 5. Germline V gives CDR1 LNHNV, CDR2 YYDKDF (reference sequence). CDR3 length: 14 amino acids. CDR3 bases: TGTGCCACCAGCAGTAGCGGGATAGGGAATGAGCAGTTCTTC. It encodes CATSSSGIGNEQFF.